Listed below are T cell receptor beta chains from one sample, sequenced in a study of technical replicates of blood from a handful of donors. Clones were sequenced by immunoSEQ multiplex PCR, and TCRdb holds only the in-frame ones, with some missing. The sample contains almost 90,000 clones, roughly 94% of which appear only once. Sequenced material: T cells isolated from PBMCs. The receptors stem from a human donor in good health. Each CDR3 is given without its conserved first and last residue. The order of the fields is V gene, CDR3 protein.

>TRBV6-1
AASGNPGLVGEQF
>TRBV2
ASSEEQTGVFLIEQY
>TRBV7-8
ASRPTGEDNQPQH
>TRBV6-5
ASSRPGQGAREQY
>TRBV6-4
ASSSESYNEQF
>TRBV5-1
ASSFRGGNEQF
>TRBV10-3
AISVGTGLGTDTQY
>TRBV4-1
ASSQASQGLNTEAF
>TRBV18
ASSPSRGDGYT
>TRBV28
ASSFRGWDSSYEQY
>TRBV7-6
ASSLLSGLAGTTDTQY
>TRBV29-1
SVETDATNEKLF
>TRBV7-9
ASSLGDSPGKGYGYT
>TRBV2
ASSKDRDQPQH
>TRBV28
ASSFLAQPQH
>TRBV11-2
ASSSGVGNTGELF
>TRBV18
ASSPTGTINYGYT